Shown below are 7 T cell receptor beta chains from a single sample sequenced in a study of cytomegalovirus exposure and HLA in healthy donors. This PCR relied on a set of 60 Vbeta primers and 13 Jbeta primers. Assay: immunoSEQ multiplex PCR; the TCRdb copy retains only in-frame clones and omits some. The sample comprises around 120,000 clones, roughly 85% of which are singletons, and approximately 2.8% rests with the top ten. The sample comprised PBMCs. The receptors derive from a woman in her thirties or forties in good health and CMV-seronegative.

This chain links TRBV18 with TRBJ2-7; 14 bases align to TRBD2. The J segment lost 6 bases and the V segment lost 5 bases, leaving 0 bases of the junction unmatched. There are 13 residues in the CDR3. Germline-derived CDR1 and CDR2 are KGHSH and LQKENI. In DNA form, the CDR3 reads TGTGCCAGCTCAGGACTAGCGGGAGGCGAGCAGTACTTC. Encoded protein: CASSGLAGGEQYF.

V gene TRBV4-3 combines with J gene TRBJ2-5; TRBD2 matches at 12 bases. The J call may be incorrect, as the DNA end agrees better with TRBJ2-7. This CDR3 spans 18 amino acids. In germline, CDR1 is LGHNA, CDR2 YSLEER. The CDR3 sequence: CASSLDTGTSGYSYEQYF. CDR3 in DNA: TGCGCCAGCAGCTTGGACACCGGGACTAGCGGGTACTCCTACGAGCAGTACTTC.

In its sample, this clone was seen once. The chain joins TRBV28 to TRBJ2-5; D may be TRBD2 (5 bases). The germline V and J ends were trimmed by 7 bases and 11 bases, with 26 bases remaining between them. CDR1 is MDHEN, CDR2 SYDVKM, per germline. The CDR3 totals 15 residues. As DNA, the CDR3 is TGTGCCAGCACCTCGTCAGGACTGTTATCCCCTGAGCAGTACTTC. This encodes CASTSSGLLSPEQYF.

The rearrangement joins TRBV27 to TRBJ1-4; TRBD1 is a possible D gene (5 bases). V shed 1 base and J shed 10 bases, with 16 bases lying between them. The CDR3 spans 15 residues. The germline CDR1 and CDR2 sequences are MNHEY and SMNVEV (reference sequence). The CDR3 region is CASSLLGEQEGKLFF. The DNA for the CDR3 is TGTGCCAGCAGTTTATTAGGGGAACAGGAGGGAAAACTGTTTTTT.

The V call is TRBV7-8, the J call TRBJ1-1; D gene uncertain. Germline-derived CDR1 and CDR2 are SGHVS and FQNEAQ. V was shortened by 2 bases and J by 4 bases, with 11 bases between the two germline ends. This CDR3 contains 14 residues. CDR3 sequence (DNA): TGTGCCAGCAGCTTATCATACCGGTTCACTGAAGCTTTCTTT. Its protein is CASSLSYRFTEAFF.

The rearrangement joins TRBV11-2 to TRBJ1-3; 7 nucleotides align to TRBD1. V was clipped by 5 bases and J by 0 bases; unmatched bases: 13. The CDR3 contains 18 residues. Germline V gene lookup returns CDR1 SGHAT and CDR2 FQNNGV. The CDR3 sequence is CASSKEVTGRSSGNTIYF. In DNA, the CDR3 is TGTGCCAGCAGCAAAGAAGTGACAGGGAGAAGCTCTGGAAACACCATATATTTT.

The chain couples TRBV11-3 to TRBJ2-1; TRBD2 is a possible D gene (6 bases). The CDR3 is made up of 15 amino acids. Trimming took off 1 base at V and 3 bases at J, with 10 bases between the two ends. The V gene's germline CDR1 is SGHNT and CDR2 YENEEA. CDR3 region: CASSLGRGSYNEQFF. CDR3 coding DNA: TGTGCCAGCAGCTTAGGGAGGGGCAGCTACAATGAGCAGTTCTTC.